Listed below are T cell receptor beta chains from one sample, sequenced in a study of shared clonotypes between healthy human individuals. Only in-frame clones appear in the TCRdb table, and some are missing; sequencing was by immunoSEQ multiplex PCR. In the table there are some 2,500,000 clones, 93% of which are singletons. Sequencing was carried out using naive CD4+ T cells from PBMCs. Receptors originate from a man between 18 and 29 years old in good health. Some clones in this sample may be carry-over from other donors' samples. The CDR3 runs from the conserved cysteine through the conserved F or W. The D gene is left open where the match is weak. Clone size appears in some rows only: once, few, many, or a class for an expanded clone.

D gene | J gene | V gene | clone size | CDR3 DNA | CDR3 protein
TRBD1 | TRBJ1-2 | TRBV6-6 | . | TGTGCCAGCAGTTTAGGGGGCTCGCCGGGTGGCTACACCTTC | CASSLGGSPGGYTF
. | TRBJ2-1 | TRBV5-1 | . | TGCGCCAGCAGCTGGAGGGGGACAGCTCTCTCCTACAATGAGCAGTTCTTC | CASSWRGTALSYNEQFF
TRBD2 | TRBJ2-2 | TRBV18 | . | TGTGCCAGCTCACAAACTAGCGGGGCCGTCGGGGAGCTGTTTTTT | CASSQTSGAVGELFF
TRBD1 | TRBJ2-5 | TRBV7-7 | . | TGTGCCAGCAGCCGGGACAGGGGCATCCAAGAGACCCAGTACTTC | CASSRDRGIQETQYF
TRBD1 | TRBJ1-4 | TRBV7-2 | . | TGTGCCAGCAGCGAGGGGGCAGGGCCTTATGAAAAACTGTTTTTT | CASSEGAGPYEKLFF
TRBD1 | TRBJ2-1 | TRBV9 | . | TGTGCCAGCAGCACCCGACAGGGGGCAAAGGATGAGCAGTTCTTC | CASSTRQGAKDEQFF
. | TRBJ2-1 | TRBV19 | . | TGTGCCAGTAGTATTTTACGGCCTGAGGGGGACGGTGAGCAGTTCTTC | CASSILRPEGDGEQFF
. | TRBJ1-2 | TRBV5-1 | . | TGCGCCAGCAGCGTTGGACAGCTCGATGGCTACACCTTC | CASSVGQLDGYTF
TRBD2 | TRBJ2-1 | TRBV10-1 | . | TGCGCCAGCAGTGAGCCGGGACTAGGATTCAATGAGCAGTTCTTC | CASSEPGLGFNEQFF
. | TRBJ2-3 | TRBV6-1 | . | TGTGCCACCTCGCCTGAGGCGGTGGCCGATACGCAGTATTTT | CATSPEAVADTQYF
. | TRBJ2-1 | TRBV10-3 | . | TGTGCCATCAGTGACCCGAAACAGGGTAATGAAATCTATGAGCAGTTCTTC | CAISDPKQGNEIYEQFF
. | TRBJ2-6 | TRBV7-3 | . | TGTGCCAGCAGATCCCAACAGGGCTGGGGAGGGGCCAACGTCCTGACTTTC | CASRSQQGWGGANVLTF
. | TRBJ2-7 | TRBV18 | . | TGTGCCAGCTCACCGTTAGGGACTGTCTACGAGCAGTACTTC | CASSPLGTVYEQYF
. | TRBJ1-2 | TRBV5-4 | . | TGTGCCAGCAGCTTGGATCAGGGACCTTATGGCTACACCTTC | CASSLDQGPYGYTF
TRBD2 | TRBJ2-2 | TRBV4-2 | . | TGTGCCAGCAGCCAAGATAGTCTAGCGGGAGGGAACACCGGGGAGCTGTTTTTT | CASSQDSLAGGNTGELFF
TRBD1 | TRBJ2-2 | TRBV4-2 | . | TGTGCCAGCAGCCAGCCGGGACAGGGTCTTGCCGGGGAGCTGTTTTTT | CASSQPGQGLAGELFF
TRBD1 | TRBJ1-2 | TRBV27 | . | TGTGCCAGCAGTACCCGGACAGGGGCAGAGTACGGCTACACCTTC | CASSTRTGAEYGYTF
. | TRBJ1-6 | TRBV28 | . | TGTGCCAGCAGTTTTCGGGGAAATTCACCCCTCCACTTT | CASSFRGNSPLHF
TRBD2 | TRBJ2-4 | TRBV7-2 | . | TGTGCCAGCAGCTTAGAGGGACTAGCTCCTCTCTTAGCCAAAAACATTCAGTACTTC | CASSLEGLAPLLAKNIQYF
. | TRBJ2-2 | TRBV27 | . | TGTGCCAGCAGTATCTTTCTACGCGGCGGGGAGCTGTTTTTT | CASSIFLRGGELFF
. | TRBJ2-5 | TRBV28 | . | TGTGCCAGCAGGGGTGCAGGTTCCCAAGAGACCCAGTACTTC | CASRGAGSQETQYF
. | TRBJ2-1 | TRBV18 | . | TGTGCCAGCTCACCAACTCGAGTTGGGGGAAATGAGCAGTTCTTC | CASSPTRVGGNEQFF
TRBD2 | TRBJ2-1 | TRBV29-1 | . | TGCAGCGTTAGTAGCGGGAGAAATTTGGAGCAGTTCTTC | CSVSSGRNLEQFF
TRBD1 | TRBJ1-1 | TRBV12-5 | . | TGTGCTAGTGGTTTGCAGGGGGCGCGGACTGAAGCTTTCTTT | CASGLQGARTEAFF
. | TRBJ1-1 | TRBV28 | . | TGTGCCAGCAGTCAAATGATGGCTGAAGCTTTCTTT | CASSQMMAEAFF
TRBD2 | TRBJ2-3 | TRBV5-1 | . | TGCGCCAGCAGCTTGGGAGTGGGGCTAGCGGGGACAGATACGCAGTATTTT | CASSLGVGLAGTDTQYF
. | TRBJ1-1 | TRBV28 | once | TGTGCCAGCGTATTGGGTGGGGCTATGAACACTGAAGCTTTCTTT | CASVLGGAMNTEAFF
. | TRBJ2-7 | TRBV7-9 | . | TGTGCCAGCAGCCCCACTCTTATGCGCAGGGAAGGACACGAGCAGTACTTC | CASSPTLMRREGHEQYF
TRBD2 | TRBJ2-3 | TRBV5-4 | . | TGTGCCAGCAGCTTGAGGCGAAGCGGGAGTGGCACAGATACGCAGTATTTT | CASSLRRSGSGTDTQYF
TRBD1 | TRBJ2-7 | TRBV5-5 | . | TGTGCCAGCAGCTTGGTTATCTTACCAGGACAGGGGGACTACGAGCAGTACTTC | CASSLVILPGQGDYEQYF
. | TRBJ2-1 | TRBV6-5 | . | TGTGCCAGCAAGGGATGGGGGGGGCCCTACAATGAGCAGTTCTTC | CASKGWGGPYNEQFF
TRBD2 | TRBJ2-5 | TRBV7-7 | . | TGTGCCAGCAGCTTAGGACTAGCGGTAGAGACCCAGTACTTC | CASSLGLAVETQYF
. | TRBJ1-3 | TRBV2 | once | TGTGCCAGCAGGGGGTTATTTAGCTCTGGAAACACCATATATTTT | CASRGLFSSGNTIYF
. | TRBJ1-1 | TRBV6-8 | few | TGTGCCACCCCCTACTTCCCTGAAGCTTTCTTT | CATPYFPEAFF
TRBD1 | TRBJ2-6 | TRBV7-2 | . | TGTGCCAGCAGCCTAACCTACAGGGGCTCTGGGGCCAACGTCCTGACTTTC | CASSLTYRGSGANVLTF